The 32 T cell receptor beta chains presented below share a single source sample, sequenced in a study of T cell changes during pregnancy in multiple sclerosis. The assay was immunoSEQ multiplex PCR, and TCRdb's table has in-frame clones only and misses some. The sample holds 35,000 to 50,000 clones, less than 90% seen once. The sequences come from CD4+ T cells from peripheral blood mononuclear cells, collected before pregnancy. All receptors derive from a female donor with multiple sclerosis, enrolled in a pregnancy study.

This clone was recorded only once. The V call is TRBV5-1, the J call TRBJ1-4, with D unclear. V was pared by 2 bases and J by 3 bases, with 11 bases between. Germline V CDR1 and CDR2: SGHRS, YFSETQ. This CDR3 spans 15 amino acids. CDR3 bases: TGCGCCAGCAGCTTTATCGGAGATCCTAATGAAAAACTGTTTTTT. Translation: CASSFIGDPNEKLFF.

The chain has TRBV5-1 and TRBJ2-2; possible D gene TRBD1, 6 bases. This CDR3 region has 17 residues. Trimming took off 1 base at V and 4 bases at J, with 17 bases between the two ends. The germline CDR1 and CDR2 sequences are SGHRS and YFSETQ. CDR3 amino acids: CASSLLTGQLPTGELFF. CDR3 DNA sequence: TGCGCCAGCAGCTTGTTAACGGGACAATTACCCACCGGGGAGCTGTTTTTT.

J is TRBJ1-1 and V is TRBV18; TRBD1 matches 7 bases. Germline trimming cut 4 bases from V and 0 bases from J; bases unmatched to any gene: 8. Germline V gene data show CDR1 as KGHSH and CDR2 as LQKENI. The CDR3 runs to 16 residues. CDR3 DNA: TGTGCCAGCTCACAGGGGGCTGGGGGCTTGAACACTGAAGCTTTCTTT. Translating it yields CASSQGAGGLNTEAFF.

This chain uses TRBV19 with TRBJ2-7; 7 positions agree with TRBD2. Looked up from germline, CDR1 is LNHDA and CDR2 is SQIVND (reference sequence). The CDR3 sequence is 16 residues long. The V gene end was trimmed by 3 bases and the J gene end by 3 bases; junction bases not matched to a gene: 11. In DNA, the CDR3 is TGTGCCAGTAGTATGGGGGGGGGATTCGGTATCTACGAGCAGTACTTC. Translating gives CASSMGGGFGIYEQYF.

The chain combines TRBV21-1 with TRBJ1-2; TRBD1, the table's D call, lacks a check against the DNA. TRBV21-1 is a listed pseudogene. This CDR3 is built from 16 residues. The CDR3: CASSKEGTGDNYGYTF. The CDR3 DNA sequence: TGTGCCAGCAGCAAAGAAGGAACAGGGGACAACTATGGCTACACCTTC.

The chain is built from TRBV27 and TRBJ2-7, with D possibly matching TRBD1 (5 bases). This CDR3 comprises 14 residues. The germline CDR1 and CDR2 sequences are MNHEY and SMNVEV (reference sequence). V was pared by 7 bases and J by 5 bases, with 18 bases between. The CDR3 coding sequence is TGTGCCAGCACTAGGGGCGAAAGAGGCCACGAGCAGTACTTC. Its translation: CASTRGERGHEQYF.

The chain combines TRBV2 with TRBJ2-1; 10 bases are a match to TRBD2. The CDR3 spans 18 residues. Germline CDR1 and CDR2: SNHLY and FYNNEI. With 7 bases clipped from V and 1 base from J, the junction kept 13 bases outside the gene matches. The CDR3 sequence: CASKVKRGGVWSYNEQFF. For the CDR3, the DNA is TGTGCCAGCAAGGTGAAGCGGGGGGGGGTGTGGTCCTACAATGAGCAGTTCTTC.

The CDR3 reads CASSLDPGQPQHF. CDR3 bases: TGCGCCAGCAGCTTGGATCCCGGGCAGCCCCAGCATTTT. The rearrangement joins TRBV5-1 to TRBJ1-5; D not resolved. Germline CDR1 and CDR2: SGHRS and YFSETQ. The CDR3 consists of 13 residues. V dropped 0 bases and J dropped 7 bases, with 8 bases sitting between them.

The J gene is TRBJ2-1, the V gene TRBV7-9, with a weak D call TRBD2 (6 bases). V gave up 5 bases and J gave up 13 bases, with 15 bases separating them. CDR1 and CDR2 (germline): SEHNR, FQNEAQ (reference sequence). This CDR3 has 12 amino acids. The CDR3 coding sequence is TGTGCCAGCAGCCGACTAGGCTCTGGCCAGTTCTTC. Its translation: CASSRLGSGQFF.

This clone was observed a handful of times. The V call is TRBV30, the J call TRBJ1-5; a possible D gene is TRBD1 (5 bases). Germline values: CDR1 GTSNPN, CDR2 SVGIG (reference sequence). V was trimmed by 0 bases and J by 4 bases, leaving 7 bases between them. This CDR3 region has 13 residues. The CDR3 is CAWSVQENQPQHF. CDR3 sequence (DNA): TGTGCCTGGAGTGTACAGGAGAATCAGCCCCAGCATTTT.

This chain joins TRBV30 and TRBJ1-5; D remains ambiguous. Trimming removed 4 bases at V and 3 bases at J, with 7 bases between. There are 12 residues in the CDR3. Germline V lookup: CDR1 GTSNPN, CDR2 SVGIG (reference sequence). The CDR3 DNA reads as TGTGCCTGGATTCTCCTCAATCAGCCCCAGCATTTT. As protein: CAWILLNQPQHF.

The count of this clone is one. The CDR3 loop is CASSLSAPRVGGGGANVLTF. As DNA, the CDR3 is TGTGCCAGCAGTTTATCGGCCCCTAGGGTAGGGGGCGGCGGGGCCAACGTCCTGACTTTC. This chain links TRBV27 with TRBJ2-6; 7 nucleotides align to TRBD1. Unmatched junction bases numbered 15, after V lost 0 bases and J lost 4 bases. The germline V gene encodes CDR1 MNHEY and CDR2 SMNVEV (reference sequence). This CDR3 has 20 amino acids.

In the case of this clone: This specimen includes other DNA sequences encoding the same CDR3. The gene calls are TRBV6-5 and TRBJ1-1; D unresolved. V was pared by 0 bases and J by 3 bases, with 11 bases between. CDR1 and CDR2 (germline): MNHEY, SVGAGI. The CDR3 covers 15 residues. The chain's CDR3 is CASSYSRSGDTEAFF. The CDR3 nucleotides read TGTGCCAGCAGTTACTCGAGGTCCGGCGACACTGAAGCTTTCTTT.

This chain uses TRBV9 with TRBJ2-7, with D perhaps matching TRBD2 (5 bases). CDR1 SGDLS and CDR2 YYNGEE come from the germline V gene. The CDR3 length is 14 residues. Trimming left V 5 bases short and J 6 bases short, with 18 bases between. The CDR3: CASRNDQGGGEQYF. The DNA for the CDR3 is TGTGCCAGCAGAAACGATCAAGGAGGCGGCGAGCAGTACTTC.

The CDR3 loop is CASSYSNLQGVGYTF. The CDR3 DNA follows: TGTGCCAGCAGTTACTCGAATCTCCAGGGGGTTGGCTACACCTTC. The chain employs TRBV6-5 and TRBJ1-2; 7 bases are a match to TRBD1. CDR1 and CDR2 (germline): MNHEY, SVGAGI. V was pared by 0 bases and J by 7 bases, with 8 bases of the junction left unmatched. The CDR3 length is 15 residues.

The chain joins TRBV5-8 to TRBJ1-1, with TRBD1 matching 8 bases. CDR3 length: 14 amino acids. Germline V lookup: CDR1 SGHTS, CDR2 YDEGEE. The V gene end was trimmed by 3 bases and the J gene end by 5 bases; junction bases not matched to a gene: 6. The CDR3 reads CASSSGQAGTEAFF. The CDR3 DNA reads TGTGCCAGCAGCTCGGGACAGGCAGGTACTGAAGCTTTCTTT.

This CDR3 reads CASSYSGGESSGNTIYF. The DNA for the CDR3 is TGCGCCAGCAGCTATTCCGGCGGTGAGAGCTCTGGAAACACCATATATTTT. The V call is TRBV5-1, the J call TRBJ1-3; no clear D gene. This CDR3 is 17 amino acids long. Trimming shortened V by 3 bases and J by 0 bases, and 16 bases separated the two germline ends. Germline CDR1 and CDR2: SGHRS and YFSETQ.

In this sample, this clone turned up a few times. This sequence joins TRBV18 and TRBJ1-2, with 7 nucleotides matching TRBD1. V dropped 3 bases and J dropped 6; count of bases not matched to a gene: 4. The CDR3 has 13 residues. CDR1 is KGHSH, CDR2 LQKENI, per germline. For the CDR3, the DNA is TGTGCCAGCTCACCTTTGACAGGGAATGGCTACACCTTC. It translates to CASSPLTGNGYTF.

V usage is TRBV7-9 and J usage is TRBJ2-7, with 7 bases lining up with TRBD1. The CDR3 spans 17 residues. Germline lookup yields CDR1 SEHNR and CDR2 FQNEAQ (reference sequence). After removal of 0 bases from V and 5 bases from J, the junction contained 13 bases not matched to a gene. CDR3 amino acids: CASSLAAGGVGFHEQYF. DNA of the CDR3: TGTGCCAGCAGCTTAGCCGCAGGGGGAGTAGGGTTCCACGAGCAGTACTTC.

The rearrangement uses TRBV7-3 and TRBJ1-2, with D possibly matching TRBD1 (5 bases). The length of the CDR3 is 15 residues. The V end was cut by 2 bases, the J end by 0 bases, with 10 bases between. Germline CDR1 and CDR2: SGHTA and FQGTGA. CDR3 sequence (DNA): TGTGCCAGCAGCTTAGATCACAGGTCTAACTATGGCTACACCTTC. This translates into CASSLDHRSNYGYTF.

The CDR3 DNA reads as TGTGCCAGCAGCTATTGGACAGCCTACAATGAGCAGTTCTTC. Translating it yields CASSYWTAYNEQFF. The J gene is TRBJ2-1, the V gene TRBV7-9; D is perhaps TRBD1 (6 bases). CDR3 length: 14 amino acids. V was shortened by 4 bases and J by 2 bases, with 9 bases between the two germline ends. Per germline, CDR1 SEHNR and CDR2 FQNEAQ (reference sequence).

The chain recombines TRBV6-5 with TRBJ2-7; TRBD2 matches 8 bases. Trimming took 6 bases from V and 4 from J; bases not matched to a gene: 5. CDR1 MNHEY and CDR2 SVGAGI come from the germline V gene. The CDR3 extends over 13 amino acids. The chain's CDR3 is CASREAGVYEQYF. The DNA of the CDR3 is TGTGCCAGCAGGGAAGCGGGAGTTTACGAGCAGTACTTC.

The chain's CDR3 is CASSPVGTKDEKLFF. The CDR3 DNA is TGTGCCAGCTCACCAGTCGGGACAAAGGATGAAAAACTGTTTTTT. The J gene is TRBJ1-4, the V gene TRBV18; TRBD1 is a possible D gene (6 bases). The CDR3 loop spans 15 amino acids. Germline values: CDR1 KGHSH, CDR2 LQKENI. Deletions cut 2 bases from V and 6 bases from J, with 13 bases between.

The chain recombines TRBV7-2 with TRBJ2-1; D might be TRBD1 (5 bases). Trimming took off 5 bases at V and 7 bases at J, with 21 bases between the two ends. Germline V gene sequence: CDR1 SGHTA, CDR2 FQGNSA. This CDR3 is built from 16 residues. CDR3 sequence reads: CASSPPTRAVQNEQFF. Written as DNA, the CDR3 is TGTGCCAGCAGCCCCCCCACCAGGGCGGTTCAAAATGAGCAGTTCTTC.

This clone was seen a handful of times. CDR3 nucleotides: TGTGCCAGTAGTGTACAGGGGGTTGCAAGCAATCAGCCCCAGCATTTT. Its protein product is CASSVQGVASNQPQHF. The chain is built from TRBV19 and TRBJ1-5, with TRBD1 matching 8 bases. The CDR3 runs to 16 residues. Germline CDR1 LNHDA, CDR2 SQIVND (reference sequence). The V segment lost 5 bases and the J segment 1 base; nucleotides outside the gene matches: 7.

This clone has only one observation. The chain uses TRBV10-3 and TRBJ1-2; D ambiguous. The CDR3 runs to 14 residues. CDR1 and CDR2 (germline): ENHRY, SYGVKD. Trimming cost V 4 bases and J 1 base, with 10 bases left between them. CDR3 residues: CAISVGENNYGYTF. CDR3 DNA sequence: TGTGCCATCAGTGTAGGAGAGAATAACTATGGCTACACCTTC.

The V gene is TRBV5-1, the J gene TRBJ2-7; a weak D match, TRBD2 (5 bases). V gave up 0 bases and J gave up 2 bases, with 9 bases separating them. This CDR3 is 14 amino acids long. Germline lookup yields CDR1 SGHRS and CDR2 YFSETQ. The CDR3 loop is CASSLVPGTYEQYF. The CDR3 DNA follows: TGCGCCAGCAGCTTGGTGCCGGGAACCTACGAGCAGTACTTC.

This sequence joins TRBV9 and TRBJ2-1; 12 bases align to TRBD2. CDR1 SGDLS and CDR2 YYNGEE come from the germline V gene. The CDR3 totals 15 residues. V lost 1 base, J lost 10 bases, and 6 bases stayed unmatched. CDR3 coding DNA: TGTGCCAGCAGCGTAAGCGGGCTAGCGGGAGGGGAGCAGTTCTTC. Amino acid sequence: CASSVSGLAGGEQFF.

This clone was recorded at least ten times. V is TRBV7-8 and J is TRBJ1-3; D call uncertain. CDR1 is SGHVS, CDR2 FQNEAQ, per germline. V dropped 5 bases and J dropped 4 bases, with 18 bases sitting between them. The length of the CDR3 is 16 residues. CDR3 amino acids: CASSRSYSLAGNTIYF. CDR3 in DNA: TGTGCCAGCAGCCGTTCCTACAGTCTGGCCGGAAACACCATATATTTT.

This clone was seen more than once but under ten times. V and J are TRBV27 and TRBJ2-2, with TRBD2 matching over 14 bases. Germline lookup yields CDR1 MNHEY and CDR2 SMNVEV (reference sequence). This CDR3 spans 19 amino acids. V gave up 6 bases and J gave up 2 bases; unmatched junction bases: 11. CDR3 sequence: CASRQPGLAGAENTGELFF. In nucleotides, the CDR3 is TGTGCCAGCAGACAGCCGGGACTAGCGGGGGCAGAAAACACCGGGGAGCTGTTTTTT.

This clone was found many times. V is TRBV19 and J is TRBJ1-5; 9 bases are shared with TRBD1. From germline, CDR1 is LNHDA and CDR2 SQIVND (reference sequence). The length of the CDR3 is 16 residues. J gave up 6 bases and V 2 bases, and 8 bases lay outside the gene matches. The CDR3, as DNA: TGTGCCAGTAGTATACTAGGACAGGGGCTGGGTCAGCCCCAGCATTTT. This codes for CASSILGQGLGQPQHF.

This chain joins TRBV9 and TRBJ2-7, with 9 bases identical to TRBD1. The germline V gene encodes CDR1 SGDLS and CDR2 YYNGEE. The V gene end was trimmed by 3 bases and the J gene end by 0 bases; junction bases not matched to a gene: 10. This CDR3 spans 17 amino acids. The CDR3 reads CASSAHPLQGASYEQYF. CDR3 sequence (DNA): TGTGCCAGCAGCGCCCACCCTTTACAGGGGGCCTCCTACGAGCAGTACTTC.